The sequence of this TCR beta chain was determined in a study of somatic mutations in cytotoxic T cells in rheumatoid arthritis. This CDR3 has 16 residues. The V and J ends lost 4 bases and 6 bases, in that order; junction bases with no gene match: 8. The germline V gene encodes CDR1 MNHEY and CDR2 SMNVEV (reference sequence). Clones were sequenced by immunoSEQ multiplex PCR, and TCRdb holds only the in-frame ones, with some missing. Altogether 11,000 or so clones are present, approximately 70% being singletons, with the ten largest covering about 40%. The clonotype comes from a man in his 60s in good health. The chain uses TRBV27 and TRBJ2-2, with TRBD1 identical over 10 bases. Specimen: CD8+ T cells sorted from blood. CDR3 amino acids: CASSYLGQGGSGELFF. The CDR3, as DNA: TGTGCCAGCAGTTATTTAGGACAGGGGGGTTCCGGGGAGCTGTTTTTT.